This T cell receptor (beta chain) was identified in a study of blood T cell repertoires in COVID-19. In the original analysis: For nucleated cells, counts were estimated from reference gene primer amplification. The table came from immunoSEQ multiplex PCR; TCRdb's copy has only in-frame clones and leaves some out. The DNA gave D and trimming, while V, J and clone size come from that table. Of fewer than 65,000 clones listed, roughly 79% are singletons. This sequence originates from a man aged 55 to 69 with acute or convalescent COVID-19. Source material: peripheral blood.

CDR3 sequence reads: CASSLTGTGDGYTF. CDR3 nucleotide sequence: TGCGCCAGCAGTCTAACCGGGACAGGGGACGGCTACACCTTC. The chain is built from TRBV4-1 and TRBJ1-2, with TRBD1 matching over 10 bases. The germline V gene encodes CDR1 MGHRA and CDR2 YSYEKL. The CDR3 loop spans 14 amino acids. The junction had 9 bases not matched to a gene; V was cut back by 6 bases and J by 8 bases.